This passage covers 10 T cell receptor beta chains from one sample sequenced in a study of blood T cell repertoires in COVID-19. Only in-frame clones appear in the TCRdb table, and some are missing; sequencing was by immunoSEQ multiplex PCR. Of roughly 250,000 clones in the sample, roughly 90% are singletons; the top ten hold 2% to 2.5%. The sample consisted of peripheral blood. Receptors originate from a woman in her forties who had recovered from COVID-19.

The chain has TRBV5-8 and TRBJ2-1; perhaps TRBD1 as D (6 bases). The CDR3 sequence is 18 residues long. V was pared by 0 bases and J by 8 bases, with 24 bases between. The germline V gene encodes CDR1 SGHTS and CDR2 YDEGEE. This CDR3 is CASSLAWQGRTSSHEQFF. In DNA form, the CDR3 reads TGTGCCAGCAGCTTGGCATGGCAGGGGCGGACGTCGAGCCATGAGCAGTTCTTC.

The gene calls are TRBV7-3 and TRBJ2-1; 8 bases align to TRBD1. The V gene's germline CDR1 is SGHTA and CDR2 FQGTGA. CDR3 length equals 16 residues. After removal of 4 bases from V and 10 bases from J, the junction contained 15 bases not matched to a gene. The CDR3 here is CASSSLPGQGANEQFF. CDR3 in DNA: TGTGCCAGCAGCTCCCTCCCCGGCCAGGGGGCTAACGAGCAGTTCTTC.

The genes are TRBV7-2 and TRBJ2-5, with 8 bases lining up with TRBD2. V gave up 5 bases and J gave up 2 bases; unmatched junction bases: 7. Germline lookup yields CDR1 SGHTA and CDR2 FQGNSA. The CDR3 consists of 15 residues. For the CDR3, the DNA is TGTGCCAGCAGCCCTTACGGGAGGGTTCAAGAGACCCAGTACTTC. Translating gives CASSPYGRVQETQYF. The whole variable domain, filled in from reference TRBV7-2 and TRBJ2-5, reads GAGVSQSPSNKVTEKGKDVELRCDPISGHTALYWYRQSLGQGLEFLIYFQGNSAPDKSGLPSDRFSAERTGGSVSTLTIQRTQQEDSAVYLCASSPYGRVQETQYFGPGTRLLVL.

The J gene is TRBJ2-7, the V gene TRBV11-3; TRBD1 matches at 9 bases. The CDR3 runs to 18 residues. The V segment lost 0 bases and the J segment 0 bases; nucleotides outside the gene matches: 9. Looked up from germline, CDR1 is SGHNT and CDR2 is YENEEA. The CDR3 region has the DNA TGTGCCAGCAGCTTAGACGGGGGCGGGACAGGGAGCTCCTACGAGCAGTACTTC. This translates into CASSLDGGGTGSSYEQYF.

Here the CDR3 reads CATSDSGQGDEKLFF. Here the CDR3 DNA reads TGTGCCACCAGTGACTCCGGACAGGGTGATGAAAAACTGTTTTTT. The chain recombines TRBV24-1 with TRBJ1-4; 8 bases align to TRBD1. Germline V gives CDR1 KGHDR, CDR2 SFDVKD. V shed 4 bases and J 6 bases; nucleotides not matched to a gene: 6. The length of the CDR3 is 15 residues.

This chain joins TRBV18 and TRBJ2-1, with 12 bases matching TRBD2. This CDR3 is built from 16 residues. Germline CDR1 reads KGHSH; CDR2 reads LQKENI. Trimming took 6 bases from V and 13 from J; bases not matched to a gene: 16. The CDR3 DNA follows: TGTGCCAGCTCTCGCTCGCGACTAGCGGGGGAAGTTGGCCAGTTCTTC. Translation gives CASSRSRLAGEVGQFF.

The rearrangement joins TRBV7-3 to TRBJ2-1; 9 bases match TRBD1. Germline assignment: CDR1 SGHTA and CDR2 FQGTGA. CDR3 length equals 14 residues. The V segment lost 6 bases and the J segment 4 bases; nucleotides outside the gene matches: 4. The CDR3 sequence is CASRETGGYNEQFF. The DNA of the CDR3 is TGTGCCAGCAGAGAGACAGGGGGATACAATGAGCAGTTCTTC.

The chain joins TRBV6-1 to TRBJ2-2; 7 bases agree with TRBD1. Germline V lookup: CDR1 MNHNS, CDR2 SASEGT. This CDR3 is built from 16 residues. V lost 4 bases and J lost 5; bases outside the gene matches: 10. The CDR3 reads CASSVDRAPSTGELFF. The CDR3 nucleotides are TGTGCCAGCAGTGTCGACAGGGCTCCATCGACCGGGGAGCTGTTTTTT.

V and J are TRBV18 and TRBJ1-2; D is unclear. With 0 bases removed from V and 0 bases from J, the gap between germline ends came to 17 bases. The CDR3 runs to 18 residues. The germline CDR1 and CDR2 sequences are KGHSH and LQKENI. CDR3 sequence reads: CASSPPVGWARANYGYTF. The CDR3 bases are TGTGCCAGCTCACCACCCGTTGGCTGGGCGAGAGCTAACTATGGCTACACCTTC.

This chain uses TRBV6-5 with TRBJ1-5; D may be TRBD1 (5 bases). CDR1 is MNHEY and CDR2 is SVGAGI in the germline V gene. V dropped 7 bases and J dropped 5 bases, with 15 bases sitting between them. This CDR3 is 14 amino acids long. The CDR3 is CASTPRGVDQPQHF. CDR3 nucleotides: TGTGCCAGCACCCCCCGGGGGGTCGATCAGCCCCAGCATTTT.